This paragraph covers one T cell receptor beta chain sequence. Some clones are missing from TCRdb's copy, which holds only in-frame ones; the method was immunoSEQ multiplex PCR. In the table there are 84,000 or so clones, 83% of which are singletons. The data originate from a study of blood T cell repertoires in COVID-19. CDR3 length equals 15 residues. V gave up 3 bases and J gave up 5 bases; unmatched junction bases: 4. CDR1 is MDHEN, CDR2 SYDVKM, per germline. The receptor was derived from an elderly woman with acute or convalescent COVID-19. Sequencing used peripheral blood. The V gene is TRBV28, the J gene TRBJ2-5; 12 bases map to TRBD2. The CDR3 DNA reads TGTGCCAGCAGTTTTAGACTAGCGGGAGATGAGACCCAGTACTTC. It codes for CASSFRLAGDETQYF.